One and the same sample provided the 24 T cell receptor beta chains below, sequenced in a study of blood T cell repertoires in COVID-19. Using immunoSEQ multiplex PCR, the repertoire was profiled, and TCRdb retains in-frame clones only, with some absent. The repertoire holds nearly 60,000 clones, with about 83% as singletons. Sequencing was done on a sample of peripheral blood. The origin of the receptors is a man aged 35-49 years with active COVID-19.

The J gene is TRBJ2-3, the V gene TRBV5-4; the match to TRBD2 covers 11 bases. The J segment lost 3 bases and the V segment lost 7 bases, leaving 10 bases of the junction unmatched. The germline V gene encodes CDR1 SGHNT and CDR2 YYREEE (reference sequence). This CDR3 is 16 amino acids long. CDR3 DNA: TGTGCCAGCTCCAATAGCGGGAGGGCCCGAACAGATACGCAGTATTTT. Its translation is CASSNSGRARTDTQYF.

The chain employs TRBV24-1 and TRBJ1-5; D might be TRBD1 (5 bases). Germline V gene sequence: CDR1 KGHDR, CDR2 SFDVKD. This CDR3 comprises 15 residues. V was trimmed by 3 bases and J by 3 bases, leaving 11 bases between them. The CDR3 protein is CATSDHRQHNQPQHF. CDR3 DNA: TGTGCCACCAGTGATCACAGACAGCACAATCAGCCCCAGCATTTT.

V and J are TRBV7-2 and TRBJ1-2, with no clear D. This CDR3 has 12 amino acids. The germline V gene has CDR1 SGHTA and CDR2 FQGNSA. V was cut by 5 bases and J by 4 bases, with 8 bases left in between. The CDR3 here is CASSGLGYGYTF. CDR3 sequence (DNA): TGTGCCAGCAGCGGACTGGGCTATGGCTACACCTTC. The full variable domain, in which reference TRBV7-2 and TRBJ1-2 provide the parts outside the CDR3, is GAGVSQSPSNKVTEKGKDVELRCDPISGHTALYWYRQSLGQGLEFLIYFQGNSAPDKSGLPSDRFSAERTGGSVSTLTIQRTQQEDSAVYLCASSGLGYGYTFGSGTRLTVV.

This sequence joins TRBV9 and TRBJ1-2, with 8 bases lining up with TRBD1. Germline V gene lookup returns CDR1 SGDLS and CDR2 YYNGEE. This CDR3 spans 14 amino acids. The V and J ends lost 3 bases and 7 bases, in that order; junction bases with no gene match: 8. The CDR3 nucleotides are TGTGCCAGCAGCGCTAACAGGGGGTCGGGTGGCTACACCTTC. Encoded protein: CASSANRGSGGYTF. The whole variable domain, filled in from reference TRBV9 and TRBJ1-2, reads DSGVTQTPKHLITATGQRVTLRCSPRSGDLSVYWYQQSLDQGLQFLIQYYNGEERAKGNILERFSAQQFPDLHSELNLSSLELGDSALYFCASSANRGSGGYTFGSGTRLTVV.

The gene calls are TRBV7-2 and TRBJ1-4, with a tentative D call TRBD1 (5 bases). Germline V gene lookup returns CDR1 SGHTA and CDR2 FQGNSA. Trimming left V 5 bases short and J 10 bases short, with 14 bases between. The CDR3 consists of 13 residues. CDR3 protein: CASSKQDGVKLFF. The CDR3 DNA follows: TGTGCCAGCAGCAAACAGGACGGAGTAAAACTGTTTTTT.

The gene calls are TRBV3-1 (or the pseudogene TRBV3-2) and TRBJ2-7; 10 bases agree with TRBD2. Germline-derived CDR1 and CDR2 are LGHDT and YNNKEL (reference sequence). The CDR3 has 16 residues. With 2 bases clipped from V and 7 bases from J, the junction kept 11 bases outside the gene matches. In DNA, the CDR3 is TGTGCCAGCAGCCAACCTAAACTAGCGGGACCGCGGGAGCAGTACTTC. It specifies CASSQPKLAGPREQYF.

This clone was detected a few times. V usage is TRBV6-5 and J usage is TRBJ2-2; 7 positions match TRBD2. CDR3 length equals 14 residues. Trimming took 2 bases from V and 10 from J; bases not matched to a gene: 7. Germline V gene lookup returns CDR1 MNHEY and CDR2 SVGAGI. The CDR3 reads CASSYIGGSEELFF. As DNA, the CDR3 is TGTGCCAGCAGTTACATCGGCGGGAGCGAGGAGCTGTTTTTT.

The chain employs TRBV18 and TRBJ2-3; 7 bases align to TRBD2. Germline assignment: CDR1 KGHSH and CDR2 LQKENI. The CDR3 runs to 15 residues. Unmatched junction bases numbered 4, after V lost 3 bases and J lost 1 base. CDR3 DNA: TGTGCCAGCTCACCCCAAGCGGGGCGCACAGATACGCAGTATTTT. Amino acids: CASSPQAGRTDTQYF.

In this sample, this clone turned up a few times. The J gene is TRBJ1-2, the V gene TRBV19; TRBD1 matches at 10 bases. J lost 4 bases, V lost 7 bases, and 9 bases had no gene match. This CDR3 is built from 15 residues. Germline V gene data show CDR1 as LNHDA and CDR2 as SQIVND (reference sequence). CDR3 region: CASIPPGQGIYGYTF. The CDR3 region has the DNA TGTGCCAGTATCCCTCCGGGACAGGGGATCTATGGCTACACCTTC. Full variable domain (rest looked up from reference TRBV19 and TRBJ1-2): DGGITQSPKYLFRKEGQNVTLSCEQNLNHDAMYWYRQDPGQGLRLIYYSQIVNDFQKGDIAEGYSVSREKKESFPLTVTSAQKNPTAFYLCASIPPGQGIYGYTFGSGTRLTVV.

The DNA for the CDR3 is TGTGCCTGGGGAGACAGGGAGGAGCAGTACTTC. Translation gives CAWGDREEQYF. V and J are TRBV30 and TRBJ2-7; TRBD1 aligns across 7 bases. V was pared by 5 bases and J by 7 bases, with 5 bases of the junction left unmatched. Germline values: CDR1 GTSNPN, CDR2 SVGIG (reference sequence). CDR3 size: 11 residues.

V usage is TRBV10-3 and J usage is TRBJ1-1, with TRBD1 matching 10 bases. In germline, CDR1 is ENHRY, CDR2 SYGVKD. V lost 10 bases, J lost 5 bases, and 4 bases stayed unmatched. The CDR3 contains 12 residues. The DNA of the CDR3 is TGTGCCACGGGACAGGGGTTGACTGAAGCTTTCTTT. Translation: CATGQGLTEAFF.

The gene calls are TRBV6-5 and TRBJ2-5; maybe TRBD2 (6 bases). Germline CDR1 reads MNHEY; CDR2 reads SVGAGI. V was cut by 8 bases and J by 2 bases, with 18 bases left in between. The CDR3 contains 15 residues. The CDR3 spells CASRTAWGEQETQYF. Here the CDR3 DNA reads TGTGCCAGCCGAACCGCTTGGGGGGAGCAAGAGACCCAGTACTTC.

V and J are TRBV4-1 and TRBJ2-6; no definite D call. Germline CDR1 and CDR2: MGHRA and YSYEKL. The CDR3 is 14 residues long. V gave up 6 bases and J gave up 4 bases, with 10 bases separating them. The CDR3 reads CASSRPGGANVLTF. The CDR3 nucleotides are TGCGCCAGCAGTCGTCCCGGGGGGGCCAACGTCCTGACTTTC.

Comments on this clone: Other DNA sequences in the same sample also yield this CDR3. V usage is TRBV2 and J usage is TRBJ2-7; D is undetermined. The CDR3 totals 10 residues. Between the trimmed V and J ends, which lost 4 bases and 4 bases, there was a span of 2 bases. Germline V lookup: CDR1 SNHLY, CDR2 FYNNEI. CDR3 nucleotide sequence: TGTGCCAGCAGTGCATACGAGCAGTACTTC. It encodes CASSAYEQYF.

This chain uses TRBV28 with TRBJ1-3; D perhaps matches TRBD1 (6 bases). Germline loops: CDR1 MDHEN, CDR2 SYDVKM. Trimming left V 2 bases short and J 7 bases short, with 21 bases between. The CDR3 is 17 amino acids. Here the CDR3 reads CASSLLPAGGPANTIYF. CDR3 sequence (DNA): TGTGCCAGCAGTTTACTTCCCGCGGGGGGGCCTGCGAACACCATATATTTT.

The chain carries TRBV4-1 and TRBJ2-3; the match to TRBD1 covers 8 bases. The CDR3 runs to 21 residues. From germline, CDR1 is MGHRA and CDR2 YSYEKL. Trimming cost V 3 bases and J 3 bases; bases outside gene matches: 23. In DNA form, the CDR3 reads TGCGCCAGCAGCCACTCAGGGGAGGCAGGGGGCCCCCCGGGCCCGACAGATACGCAGTATTTT. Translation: CASSHSGEAGGPPGPTDTQYF.

The CDR3 bases are TGTGCCAGCAGCCAAGAGATTCGGACTAGCGGGAGGAACAATGAGCAGTTCTTC. This translates into CASSQEIRTSGRNNEQFF. V and J are TRBV4-2 and TRBJ2-1; 14 nucleotides match TRBD2. After removal of 0 bases from V and 5 bases from J, the junction contained 6 bases not matched to a gene. Germline V gene data show CDR1 as LGHNA and CDR2 as YNFKEQ. The CDR3 runs 18 residues.

The chain's CDR3 is CASSLGQGNGYTF. Here the CDR3 DNA reads TGTGCCAGCAGCTTAGGTCAGGGGAATGGCTACACCTTC. The chain joins TRBV7-9 to TRBJ1-2; possibly TRBD1 for D (6 bases). In germline, CDR1 is SEHNR, CDR2 FQNEAQ (reference sequence). Trimming left V 1 base short and J 6 bases short, with 9 bases between. The CDR3 has 13 amino acids.

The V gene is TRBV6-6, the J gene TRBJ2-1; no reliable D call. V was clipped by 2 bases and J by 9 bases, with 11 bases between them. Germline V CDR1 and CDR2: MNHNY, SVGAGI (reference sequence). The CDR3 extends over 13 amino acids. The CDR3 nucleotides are TGTGCCAGCAGTTACGCAAAGACTCTTGAGCAGTTCTTC. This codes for CASSYAKTLEQFF.

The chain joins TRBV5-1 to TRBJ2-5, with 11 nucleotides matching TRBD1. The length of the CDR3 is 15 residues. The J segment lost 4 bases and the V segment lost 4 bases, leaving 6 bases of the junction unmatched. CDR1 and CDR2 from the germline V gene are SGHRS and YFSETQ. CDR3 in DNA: TGCGCCAGCAGCGTGGGACAGGGGGGCGGAGAGACCCAGTACTTC. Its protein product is CASSVGQGGGETQYF.

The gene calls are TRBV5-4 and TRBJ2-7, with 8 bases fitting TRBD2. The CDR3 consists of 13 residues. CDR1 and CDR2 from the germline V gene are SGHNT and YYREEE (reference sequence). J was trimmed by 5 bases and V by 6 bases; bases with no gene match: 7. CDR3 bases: TGTGCCAGCAAAAGCGGGAGTGTCAACGAGCAGTACTTC. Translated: CASKSGSVNEQYF.

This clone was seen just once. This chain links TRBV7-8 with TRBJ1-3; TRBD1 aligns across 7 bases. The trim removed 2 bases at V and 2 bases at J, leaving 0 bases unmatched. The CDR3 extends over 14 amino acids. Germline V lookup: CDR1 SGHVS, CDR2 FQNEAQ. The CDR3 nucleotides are TGTGCCAGCAGCTTAAGGGGGCCTGGAAACACCATATATTTT. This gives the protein CASSLRGPGNTIYF.

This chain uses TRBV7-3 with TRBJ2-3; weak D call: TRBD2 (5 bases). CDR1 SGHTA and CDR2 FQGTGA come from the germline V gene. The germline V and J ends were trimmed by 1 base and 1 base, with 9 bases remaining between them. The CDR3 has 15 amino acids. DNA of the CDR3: TGTGCCAGCAGCTTAAATCGGGGAGGCACAGATACGCAGTATTTT. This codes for CASSLNRGGTDTQYF.

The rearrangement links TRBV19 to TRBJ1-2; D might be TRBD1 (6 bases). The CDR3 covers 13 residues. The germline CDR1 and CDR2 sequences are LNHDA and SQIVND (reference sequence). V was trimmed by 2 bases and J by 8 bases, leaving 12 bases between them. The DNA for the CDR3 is TGTGCCAGTAGTATACTACAGGGAGAAGGCTACACCTTC. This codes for CASSILQGEGYTF.